This T cell receptor (beta chain) is from a study of OX40 agonist ivuxolimab in advanced cancers. With regard to the full study: Ivuxolimab was a fully human IgG2 agonistic monoclonal antibody targeting the costimulatory receptor OX40 (CD134). Intravenous ivuxolimab was administered to patients every 2 weeks at six dose levels: 0.01, 0.1, 0.3, 1.5, 3 and 10 mg/kg. Of the approximately 53 patients in dose escalation, 19 had hepatocellular carcinoma, around 15 had melanoma, 9 had renal cell carcinoma and 9 had head and neck cancer. In the dose-escalation cohort, 82.7% of patients were male, and the mean age was approximately 60 years, with a range of roughly 20 to 80. Patients were allowed to have had prior anti-PD-1, anti-PD-L1 or anti-CTLA-4 therapy, and roughly 40% of the dose-escalation patients had been treated with checkpoint inhibitors. Partial responses were achieved by three dose-escalation patients, of whom one had hepatocellular carcinoma and two had cutaneous melanoma. The purpose of peripheral TCRbeta sequencing was to test whether ivuxolimab changed TCR sequence diversity and led to clonal T-cell expansion. The monotherapy dose-escalation portion (N of about 50 patients) of the phase I ivuxolimab trial is reported in the paper. On the study overall, not on this receptor specifically: After ivuxolimab, CD8+ T cells had more expanded clones than CD4+ T cells on average. In the 0.1-3.0 mg/kg groups, partial responders had among the lowest normalized peripheral clonal expansion, particularly in CD8+ T cells. Low levels of normalized T-cell clonal expansion were also shown by some nonresponding patients. Clonal expansion of both CD4+ and CD8+ blood T cells was observed from baseline to week 6 at doses 0.1 to 3.0 mg/kg. Which antigens the clonally expanded peripheral T cells were specific for was not determined.

Concerning this clone: Its antigen is not yet known. Per-base qualities were not stored, and no clone one base away is much larger.

Genomic DNA was extracted from sorted cells for sequencing of the TCRbeta CDR3 region. TCRbeta CDR3 regions were sequenced using the immunoSEQ Assay. TCRdb stores this immuneACCESS table with in-frame sequences only. Part of the clones is absent; in the studies checked, under half of the shortfall reflects unresolved V genes, and no reason is known for the rest. A total of over 20,000 clones appear in this sample, 65% to 90% of them only once. The ten largest make up 16% of the sample. Reading from cysteine to phenylalanine, the CDR3 counts 14 amino acids. Just the 42-base CDR3 DNA is kept, in frame starting at base 1. In the germline V gene, CDR1 corresponds to SGHRS and CDR2 to YFSETQ. The junction shows trimming of 0 bases on V and 1 base on J, plus 7 bases between the germline ends. The trial excluded patients who had a history of autoimmune disease or were on systemic immunosuppression. Peripheral blood for TCR sequencing was drawn from every dose cohort at baseline, at cycle 4 day 1 and at cycle 7 day 1. Samples came from an open-label, multicenter, first-in-human phase I dose-escalation trial of ivuxolimab. Adults with locally advanced or metastatic melanoma, renal cell carcinoma, hepatocellular carcinoma or head and neck squamous cell carcinoma were enrolled in the trial. CD4+ and CD8+ T cells were sorted separately from peripheral blood before TCR sequencing.

The sequencing here drew on CD4+ or CD8+ T cells sorted from blood, taken in a trial of the OX40 agonist ivuxolimab. This receptor was identified in an adult with an advanced solid tumor such as melanoma, head and neck, liver or kidney cancer. The chain is assembled from TRBV5-1 and TRBJ1-1; the D gene is not confidently resolved. The CDR3 protein is CASSLGAGNTEAFF. The nucleotide sequence is given as TGCGCCAGCAGCTTGGGGGCAGGGAACACTGAAGCTTTCTTT. The full variable domain, with segments outside the CDR3 supplied by the reference TRBV5-1 and TRBJ1-1 proteins, appears as KAGVTQTPRYLIKTRGQQVTLSCSPISGHRSVSWYQQTPGQGLQFLFEYFSETQRNKGNFPGRFSGRQFSNSRSEMNVSTLELGDSALYLCASSLGAGNTEAFFGQGTRLTVV.